This T cell receptor (beta chain) appears in the sequencing data of a study (TCRdb year 2016). At least ten counts were recorded for this clonotype. Its antigen remains undetermined. No qualities accompany the bases; no much larger clone lies one base away. The library came from RT-PCR. These reads were obtained on an Illumina MiSeq. In TCRdb, the public reads were trimmed at Q25 with fastp and aligned with MiXCR, with productive beta chains retained. Each entry is one CDR3 protein sequence, shown with its most common DNA and genes. This sample holds 550,000 to 750,000 distinct CDR3 sequences; 14% were observed only once. The ten largest account for roughly 3.9% of the sample. Per the germline V gene, MNHEY is the CDR1 and SVGAGI is the CDR2. The trim is 6 bases for V and 7 bases for J, with a gap of 21 bases between the germline ends. The CDR3 covers 15 residues, taking in both the cysteine and the phenylalanine. Here the CDR3 DNA is all that survives: 45 bases in frame from base 1.

This TCR was sampled from a female donor in good health, serving as a healthy control. The chain couples TRBV6-5 to TRBJ1-2; no D segment can be confidently identified. The specimen sequenced was memory CD4+ T cells from blood. The nucleotide sequence is TGTGCCAGCAGCCCCCCCGGGTCAGCCAGGTTTGGCTACACCTTC. Translated, this is CASSPPGSARFGYTF.